This T cell receptor (beta chain) was retrieved from a study of blood T cell repertoires in COVID-19. Overall study context: The origin of the acute and convalescent COVID-19 samples was the United States, Italy and Spain. Nucleic acid was either cDNA or gDNA, and it came from T cells, B-cell-depleted T cells, or PBMCs.

Sequenced by immunoSEQ multiplex PCR; TCRdb stores in-frame clones only, minus some. This table holds about 220,000 clones, around 83% found once. CDR3 size: 14 residues. V was trimmed by 5 bases and J by 2 bases, leaving 12 bases between them. CDR1 is LNHDA, CDR2 SQIVND, per germline (reference sequence). This rearrangement joins TRBV19 to TRBJ1-1; D perhaps matches TRBD1 (5 bases). This sequence originates from a man in his forties or fifties who had recovered from COVID-19. The sequenced sample was peripheral blood. The CDR3 DNA sequence: TGTGCCAGTAGTTTGATGGGGGGTAACACTGAAGCTTTCTTT. This encodes CASSLMGGNTEAFF.